One sample yielded the 19 T cell receptor beta chains listed below, sequenced in a study of blood T cell repertoires in COVID-19. This table comes from immunoSEQ multiplex PCR, and its TCRdb copy is limited to in-frame clones, with some not included. Seen here are about 140,000 clones, about four fifths observed once, and the top ten hold about an eighth. The material sequenced was peripheral blood. These receptors originate from a man older than 75 with acute or convalescent COVID-19.

This chain links TRBV7-2 with TRBJ1-5, with D perhaps matching TRBD1 (5 bases). This CDR3 comprises 15 residues. Trimming removed 5 bases at V and 0 bases at J, with 11 bases between. Germline loops: CDR1 SGHTA, CDR2 FQGNSA. This CDR3 is CASSQTAFSNQPQHF. DNA for the CDR3: TGTGCCAGCAGCCAGACAGCTTTTAGCAATCAGCCCCAGCATTTT.

The chain links TRBV9 to TRBJ2-1; 10 positions match TRBD2. V lost 0 bases to trimming and J lost 4 bases; unmatched junction nucleotides: 1. The CDR3 is made up of 15 amino acids. The germline gives CDR1 SGDLS, CDR2 YYNGEE. CDR3 in DNA: TGTGCCAGCAGCGTAGTTAGCGGGGGGTACAATGAGCAGTTCTTC. This gives the protein CASSVVSGGYNEQFF. Looking up the rest from reference TRBV9 and TRBJ2-1 gives the full variable domain: DSGVTQTPKHLITATGQRVTLRCSPRSGDLSVYWYQQSLDQGLQFLIQYYNGEERAKGNILERFSAQQFPDLHSELNLSSLELGDSALYFCASSVVSGGYNEQFFGPGTRLTVL.

This rearrangement joins TRBV10-3 to TRBJ2-5, with TRBD1 matching over 9 bases. With 0 bases clipped from V and 4 bases from J, the junction kept 3 bases outside the gene matches. CDR3 size: 15 residues. Germline-derived CDR1 and CDR2 are ENHRY and SYGVKD. CDR3 nucleotides: TGTGCCATCAGTGAGTCGACAGGGGGTGGAGAGACCCAGTACTTC. It yields the protein CAISESTGGGETQYF.

V is TRBV29-1 and J is TRBJ1-4, with D unclear. Germline CDR1 and CDR2: SQVTM and ANQGSEA. The V end was cut by 7 bases, the J end by 0 bases, with 6 bases between. The CDR3 length is 12 residues. In nucleotides, the CDR3 is TGCAGCGGTTTATCAACTAATGAAAAACTGTTTTTT. It codes for CSGLSTNEKLFF.

The genes are TRBV5-5 and TRBJ2-5; D gene ambiguous. The CDR3 runs 14 residues. V was pared by 4 bases and J by 2 bases, with 12 bases between. CDR1 is SGHKS, CDR2 YYEKEE, per germline (reference sequence). The CDR3 here is CASSTFGQQETQYF. The CDR3 DNA reads TGTGCCAGCAGCACCTTTGGGCAGCAAGAGACCCAGTACTTC.

V is TRBV19 and J is TRBJ1-1; 7 bases match TRBD1. CDR1 and CDR2 from the germline V gene are LNHDA and SQIVND (reference sequence). Trimming at V came to 4 bases and at J to 11 bases, leaving 13 bases not matched to a gene. There are 14 residues in the CDR3. CDR3 in amino acids: CASSTTGVEGLAFF. The CDR3 bases are TGTGCCAGTAGTACCACAGGGGTTGAGGGCTTGGCTTTCTTT. Complete variable domain (other parts from reference TRBV19 and TRBJ1-1): DGGITQSPKYLFRKEGQNVTLSCEQNLNHDAMYWYRQDPGQGLRLIYYSQIVNDFQKGDIAEGYSVSREKKESFPLTVTSAQKNPTAFYLCASSTTGVEGLAFFGQGTRLTVV.

V usage is TRBV6-1 and J usage is TRBJ1-2; D is ambiguous. The V end was cut by 9 bases, the J end by 0 bases, with 11 bases between. The CDR3 loop spans 13 amino acids. CDR1 MNHNS and CDR2 SASEGT come from the germline V gene. CDR3 residues: CASADTTNYGYTF. CDR3 nucleotides: TGTGCCAGTGCGGATACAACTAACTATGGCTACACCTTC.

The chain carries TRBV14 and TRBJ2-3; weak D call: TRBD1 (5 bases). V was trimmed by 0 bases and J by 4 bases, leaving 14 bases between them. Germline-derived CDR1 and CDR2 are SGHDN and FVKESK. This CDR3 region has 16 residues. The CDR3: CASSQDTVLGADTQYF. The CDR3 coding sequence is TGTGCCAGCAGCCAAGATACGGTGTTAGGGGCAGATACGCAGTATTTT.

The V call is TRBV11-3, the J call TRBJ2-5; TRBD1 agrees at 9 bases. In germline, CDR1 is SGHNT, CDR2 YENEEA. The trim removed 5 bases at V and 0 bases at J, leaving 7 bases unmatched. The CDR3 covers 16 residues. CDR3 region: CASSTGTGFNQETQYF. In DNA, the CDR3 is TGTGCCAGCAGCACCGGGACAGGGTTCAACCAAGAGACCCAGTACTTC.

The rearrangement joins TRBV2 to TRBJ2-1, with D possibly being TRBD2 (7 bases). Germline V gene data show CDR1 as SNHLY and CDR2 as FYNNEI. This CDR3 has 16 residues. The V gene lost 2 bases and the J gene lost 0 bases, with 11 bases spanning the gap. The CDR3 loop reads CASSERGASSYNEQFF. CDR3 DNA sequence: TGTGCCAGCAGTGAACGGGGGGCAAGCTCCTACAATGAGCAGTTCTTC.

This rearrangement joins TRBV10-3 to TRBJ2-3; D is unresolved. Germline V gene data show CDR1 as ENHRY and CDR2 as SYGVKD. The ends were cut back, 0 bases at V and 1 base at J, with 8 bases in the middle. The CDR3 is made up of 15 amino acids. The CDR3 coding sequence is TGTGCCATCAGTGAGTCAACTACCCGCACAGATACGCAGTATTTT. This translates into CAISESTTRTDTQYF.

This clone was recorded only once. The rearrangement links TRBV11-3 to TRBJ2-5; D might be TRBD1 (6 bases). This CDR3 region has 12 residues. The germline V gene encodes CDR1 SGHNT and CDR2 YENEEA. Trimming shortened V by 5 bases and J by 5 bases, and 9 bases separated the two germline ends. Here the CDR3 DNA reads TGTGCCAGCAGCCGTAGGGGGGAGACCCAGTACTTC. Its protein product is CASSRRGETQYF.

The genes are TRBV7-9 and TRBJ2-7; 8 bases match TRBD1. V lost 0 bases and J lost 6; bases outside the gene matches: 1. The germline gives CDR1 SEHNR, CDR2 FQNEAQ (reference sequence). There are 13 residues in the CDR3. Here the CDR3 reads CASSLAGQVEQYF. CDR3 sequence (DNA): TGTGCCAGCAGCTTAGCGGGACAGGTCGAGCAGTACTTC.

The genes are TRBV30 and TRBJ2-7; 8 bases match TRBD1. The germline CDR1 and CDR2 sequences are GTSNPN and SVGIG (reference sequence). With V trimmed by 2 bases and J by 2 bases, 5 bases remained unmatched. This CDR3 comprises 14 residues. The CDR3: CAWSRQGSAYEQYF. CDR3 sequence (DNA): TGTGCCTGGAGTCGACAGGGGTCGGCCTACGAGCAGTACTTC.

The chain combines TRBV4-3 with TRBJ1-2; D is undetermined. Germline lookup yields CDR1 LGHNA and CDR2 YSLEER. Trimming took 0 bases from V and 7 from J, leaving 6 bases between them. There are 12 residues in the CDR3. CDR3 amino acids: CASSQDLGGYTF. DNA of the CDR3: TGCGCCAGCAGCCAAGATCTCGGTGGCTACACCTTC.

This chain connects TRBV4-2 to TRBJ1-3; D may be TRBD1 (6 bases). V lost 1 base, J lost 2 bases, and 15 bases lay in between. The CDR3 runs 17 residues. Germline V CDR1 and CDR2: LGHNA, YNFKEQ. The CDR3 DNA sequence: TGTGCCAGCAGCCAAGGATTGGCGGGGGCGCCTGGAAACACCATATATTTT. Its translation is CASSQGLAGAPGNTIYF.

The chain carries TRBV24-1 and TRBJ2-3; 8 bases are a match to TRBD1. The length of the CDR3 is 15 residues. Per germline, CDR1 KGHDR and CDR2 SFDVKD. The ends lost 5 bases at V and 5 bases at J; junction bases unmatched: 8. The CDR3, as DNA: TGTGCCACCAGTGGAGGCAGGGGGCTTGGAGATACGCAGTATTTT. Translation: CATSGGRGLGDTQYF.

This chain uses TRBV6-5 with TRBJ2-3, with 10 bases identical to TRBD1. The CDR3 is 14 residues long. After removal of 5 bases from V and 3 bases from J, the junction contained 2 bases not matched to a gene. Germline CDR1 and CDR2: MNHEY and SVGAGI. The CDR3 DNA follows: TGTGCCAGCAGTCCGGACAGGGGGACAGATACGCAGTATTTT. Translated: CASSPDRGTDTQYF.

This chain uses TRBV19 with TRBJ1-2; TRBD1 matches 9 bases. V lost 8 bases and J lost 5; bases outside the gene matches: 9. The CDR3 is made up of 14 amino acids. CDR1 is LNHDA, CDR2 SQIVND, per germline (reference sequence). CDR3 protein: CASYTQGARYGYTF. CDR3 DNA sequence: TGTGCCAGTTATACACAGGGGGCAAGATATGGCTACACCTTC.